This TCR beta chain came from a study of T-cell reconstitution after alpha-beta-depleted transplantation in children. This clonotype has a count of ten or more. Antigen unknown. The TCRbeta library was prepared with unique molecular identifiers. TCRdb called the PCR reads again in MiXCR, with one record for every CDR3 protein. The sample records around 700,000 distinct CDR3 sequences, 13% being singletons. Study-level points and caveats: Expanded graft clones numbering several hundred reportedly gave rise to alpha-beta T cells about two months after transplant.

Sequenced material: PBMCs, taken before TCRalphabeta/CD19-depleted stem cell transplant. The receptor was isolated from a girl aged 2 to 9 with congenital amegakaryocytic thrombocytopenia, due to receive a stem cell transplant.

Written as DNA, the CDR3 is TGTGCCAGTAGTACCCCAGGGAACTATGGCTACACCTTC. Its protein product is CASSTPGNYGYTF. The chain uses TRBV19 and TRBJ1-2; D is possibly TRBD1 (5 bases). CDR1 is LNHDA, CDR2 SQIVND, per germline (reference sequence). The CDR3 contains 13 residues. V lost 4 bases to trimming and J lost 2 bases, with 8 bases between them.